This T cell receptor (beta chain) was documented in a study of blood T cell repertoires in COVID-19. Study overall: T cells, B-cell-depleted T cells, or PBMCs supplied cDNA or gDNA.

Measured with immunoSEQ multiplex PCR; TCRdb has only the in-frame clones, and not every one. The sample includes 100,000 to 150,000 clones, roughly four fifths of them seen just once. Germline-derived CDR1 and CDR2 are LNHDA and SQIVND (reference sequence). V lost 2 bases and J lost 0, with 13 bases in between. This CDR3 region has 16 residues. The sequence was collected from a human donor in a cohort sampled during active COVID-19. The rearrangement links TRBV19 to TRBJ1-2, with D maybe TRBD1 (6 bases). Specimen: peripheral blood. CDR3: CASSIRQASSNYGYTF. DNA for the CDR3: TGTGCCAGTAGTATACGACAGGCAAGTTCTAACTATGGCTACACCTTC.